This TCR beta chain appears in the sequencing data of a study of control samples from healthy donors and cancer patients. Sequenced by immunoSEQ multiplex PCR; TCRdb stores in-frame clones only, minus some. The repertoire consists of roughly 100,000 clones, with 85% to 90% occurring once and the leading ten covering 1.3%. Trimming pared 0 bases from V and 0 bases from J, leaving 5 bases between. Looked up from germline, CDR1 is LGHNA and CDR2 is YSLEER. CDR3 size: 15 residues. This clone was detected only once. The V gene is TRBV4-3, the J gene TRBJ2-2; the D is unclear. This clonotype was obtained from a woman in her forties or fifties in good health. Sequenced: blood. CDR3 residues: CASSQDRTNTGELFF. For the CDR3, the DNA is TGCGCCAGCAGCCAAGATAGGACGAACACCGGGGAGCTGTTTTTT.